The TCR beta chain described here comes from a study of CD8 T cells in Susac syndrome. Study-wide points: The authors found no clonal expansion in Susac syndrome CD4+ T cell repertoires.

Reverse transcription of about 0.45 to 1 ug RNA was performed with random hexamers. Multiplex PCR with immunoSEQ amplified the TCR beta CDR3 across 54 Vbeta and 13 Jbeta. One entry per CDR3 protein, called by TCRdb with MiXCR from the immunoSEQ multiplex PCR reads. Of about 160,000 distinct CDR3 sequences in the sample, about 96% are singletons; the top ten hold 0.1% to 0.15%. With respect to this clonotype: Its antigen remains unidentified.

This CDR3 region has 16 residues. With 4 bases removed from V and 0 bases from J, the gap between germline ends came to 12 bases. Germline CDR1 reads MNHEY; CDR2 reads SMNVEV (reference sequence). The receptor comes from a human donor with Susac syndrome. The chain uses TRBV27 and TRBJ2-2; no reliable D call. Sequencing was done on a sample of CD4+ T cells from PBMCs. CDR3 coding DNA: TGTGCCAGCAGTTCGGCCCCAATCCCGAACACCGGGGAGCTGTTTTTT. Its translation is CASSSAPIPNTGELFF.